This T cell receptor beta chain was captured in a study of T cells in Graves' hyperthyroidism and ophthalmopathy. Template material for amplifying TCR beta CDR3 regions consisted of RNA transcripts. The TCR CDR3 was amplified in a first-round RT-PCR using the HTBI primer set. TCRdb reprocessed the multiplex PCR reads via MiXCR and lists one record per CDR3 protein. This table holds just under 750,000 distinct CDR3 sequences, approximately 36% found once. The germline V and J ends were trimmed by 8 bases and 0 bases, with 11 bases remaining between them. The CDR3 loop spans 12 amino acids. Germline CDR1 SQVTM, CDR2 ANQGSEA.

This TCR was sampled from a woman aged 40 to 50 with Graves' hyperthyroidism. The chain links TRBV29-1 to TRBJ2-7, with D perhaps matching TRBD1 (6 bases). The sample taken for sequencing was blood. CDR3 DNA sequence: TGCAGCCCTTGGACAGCCTCCTACGAGCAGTACTTC. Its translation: CSPWTASYEQYF.